Reported below is one T cell receptor (beta chain). Its antigen is not known. TCR beta cDNA was made from roughly 500 ng total RNA with a constant-region primer. Amplification in three nested multiplex PCR rounds with slightly modified ARM-PCR gave rise to TCR beta libraries. With TRBV1-TRBV30 forward primers and a C-beta reverse primer, the first two PCR rounds were run for around 11 cycles each. TCRdb re-derived calls from the multiplex PCR reads in MiXCR, one entry per CDR3 protein. The sample has more than 75,000 distinct CDR3 sequences, around 70% seen once. The tissue used was unsorted bulk material of about 19-33 mg. RNA and DNA were co-extracted from it with the AllPrep DNA/RNA mini kit. The sample originates from a study of tumor-infiltrating lymphocytes in primary liver carcinoma. Background on the study: Samples produced roughly 3.5 to 7.5 million productive TCRbeta reads, comparable across tissue types.

Overall study findings and caveats: Less overlap was seen in tumor-adjacent and tumor-blood pairs than in tumor region pairs.

This CDR3 is built from 14 residues. CDR1 is MNHNS and CDR2 is SASEGT in the germline V gene. V was trimmed by 9 bases and J by 5 bases, leaving 20 bases between them. Material for sequencing was liver tumor tissue from sampling region 1. Subset of the sample: tumor region T1, superior pole. The receptor was derived from a man aged 35 to 55 with primary liver carcinoma and hepatitis B virus infection. The V call is TRBV6-1, the J call TRBJ2-7, with D possibly TRBD1 on 5 matching bases. The CDR3 sequence is CASDSEILSHEQYF. DNA of the CDR3: TGTGCCAGTGACAGCGAGATATTATCCCACGAGCAGTACTTC.